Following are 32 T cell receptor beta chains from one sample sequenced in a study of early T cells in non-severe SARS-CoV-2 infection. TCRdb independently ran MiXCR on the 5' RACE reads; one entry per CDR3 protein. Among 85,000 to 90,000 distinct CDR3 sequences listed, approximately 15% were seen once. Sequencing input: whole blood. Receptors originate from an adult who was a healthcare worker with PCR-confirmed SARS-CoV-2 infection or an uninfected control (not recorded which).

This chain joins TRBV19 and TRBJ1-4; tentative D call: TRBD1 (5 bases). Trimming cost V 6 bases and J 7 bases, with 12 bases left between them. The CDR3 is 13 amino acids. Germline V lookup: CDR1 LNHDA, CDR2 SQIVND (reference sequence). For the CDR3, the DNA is TGTGCCAGTAGCCCCATGAGGGGTGAAAAACTGTTTTTT. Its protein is CASSPMRGEKLFF.

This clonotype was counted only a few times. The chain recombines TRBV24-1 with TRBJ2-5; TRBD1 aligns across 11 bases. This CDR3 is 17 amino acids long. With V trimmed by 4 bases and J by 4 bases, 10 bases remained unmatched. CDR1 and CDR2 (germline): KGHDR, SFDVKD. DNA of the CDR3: TGTGCCACCAGTGAAAGCGGGACAGGGGGTGTACGAGAGACCCAGTACTTC. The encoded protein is CATSESGTGGVRETQYF.

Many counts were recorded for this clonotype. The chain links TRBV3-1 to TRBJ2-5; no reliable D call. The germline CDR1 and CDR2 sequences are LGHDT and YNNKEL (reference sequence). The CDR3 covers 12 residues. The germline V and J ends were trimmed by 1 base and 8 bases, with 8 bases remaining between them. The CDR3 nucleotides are TGTGCCAGCAGCCAAGGACTCGTTACCCAGTACTTC. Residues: CASSQGLVTQYF.

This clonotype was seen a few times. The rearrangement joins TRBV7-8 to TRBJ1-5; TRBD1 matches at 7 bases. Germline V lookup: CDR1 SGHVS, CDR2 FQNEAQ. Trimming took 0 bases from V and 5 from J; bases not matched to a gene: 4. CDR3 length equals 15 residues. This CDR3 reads CASSLAGQIYQPQHF. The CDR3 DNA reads TGTGCCAGCAGCTTAGCGGGACAGATCTATCAGCCCCAGCATTTT.

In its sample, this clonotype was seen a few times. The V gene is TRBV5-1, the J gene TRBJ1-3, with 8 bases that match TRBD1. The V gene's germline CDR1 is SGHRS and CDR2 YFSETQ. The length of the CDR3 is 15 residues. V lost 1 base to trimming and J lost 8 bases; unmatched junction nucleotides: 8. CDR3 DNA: TGCGCCAGCAGCTTGACCGGGACAGGAGTTGACACCATATATTTT. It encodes CASSLTGTGVDTIYF.

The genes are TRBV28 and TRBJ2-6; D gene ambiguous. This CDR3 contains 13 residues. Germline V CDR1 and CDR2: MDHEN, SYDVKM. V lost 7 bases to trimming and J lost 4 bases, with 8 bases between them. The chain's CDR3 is CASTRPGANVLTF. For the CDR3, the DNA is TGTGCCAGCACCCGCCCGGGGGCCAACGTCCTGACTTTC. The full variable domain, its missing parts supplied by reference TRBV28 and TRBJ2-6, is DVKVTQSSRYLVKRTGEKVFLECVQDMDHENMFWYRQDPGLGLRLIYFSYDVKMKEKGDIPEGYSVSREKKERFSLILESASTNQTSMYLCASTRPGANVLTFGAGSRLTVL.

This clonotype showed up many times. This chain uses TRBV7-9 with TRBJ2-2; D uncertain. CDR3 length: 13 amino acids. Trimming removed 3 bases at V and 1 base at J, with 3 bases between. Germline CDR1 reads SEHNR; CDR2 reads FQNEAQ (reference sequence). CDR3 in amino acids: CASSFLNTGELFF. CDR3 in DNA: TGTGCCAGCAGCTTTCTGAACACCGGGGAGCTGTTTTTT.

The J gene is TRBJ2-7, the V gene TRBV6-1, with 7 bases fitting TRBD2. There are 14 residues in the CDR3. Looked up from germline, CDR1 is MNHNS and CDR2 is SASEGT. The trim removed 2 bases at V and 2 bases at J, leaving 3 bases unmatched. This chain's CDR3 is CASSEWSGAYEQYV. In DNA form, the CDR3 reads TGTGCCAGCAGTGAATGGAGCGGGGCCTACGAGCAGTACGTC.

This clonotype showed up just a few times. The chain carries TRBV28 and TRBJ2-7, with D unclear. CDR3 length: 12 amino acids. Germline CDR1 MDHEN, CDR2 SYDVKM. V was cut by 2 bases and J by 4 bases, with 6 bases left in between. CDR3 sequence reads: CASSLGRYEQYV. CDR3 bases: TGTGCCAGCAGTTTAGGGCGTTACGAGCAGTACGTC.

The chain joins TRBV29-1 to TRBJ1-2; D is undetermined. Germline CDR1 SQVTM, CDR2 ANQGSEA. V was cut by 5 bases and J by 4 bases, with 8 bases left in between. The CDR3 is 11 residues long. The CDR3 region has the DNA TGCAGCGTTTACGGACTCTATGGCTACACCTTC. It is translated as CSVYGLYGYTF.

In DNA form, the CDR3 reads TGTGCCAGCACCAACCAGAATGACAGGGGCAATGAGCAGTTCTTC. This sequence encodes CASTNQNDRGNEQFF. The V call is TRBV12-3 or TRBV12-4, the J call TRBJ2-1; 8 bases agree with TRBD1. This CDR3 region has 15 residues. The ends lost 7 bases at V and 6 bases at J; junction bases unmatched: 11.

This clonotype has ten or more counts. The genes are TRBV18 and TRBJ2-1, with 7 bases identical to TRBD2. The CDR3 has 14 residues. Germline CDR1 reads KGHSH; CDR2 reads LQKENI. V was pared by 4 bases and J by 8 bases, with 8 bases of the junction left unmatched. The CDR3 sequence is CASSRRTRSHEQFF. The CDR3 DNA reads TGTGCCAGCTCACGAAGGACTAGAAGTCATGAGCAGTTCTTC.

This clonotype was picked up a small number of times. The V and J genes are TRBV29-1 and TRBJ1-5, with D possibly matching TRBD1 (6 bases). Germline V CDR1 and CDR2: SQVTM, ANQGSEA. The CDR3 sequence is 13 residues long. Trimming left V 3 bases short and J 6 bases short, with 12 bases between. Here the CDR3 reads CSVDTGRGQPQHF. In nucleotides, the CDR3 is TGCAGCGTTGATACAGGGCGCGGTCAGCCCCAGCATTTT.

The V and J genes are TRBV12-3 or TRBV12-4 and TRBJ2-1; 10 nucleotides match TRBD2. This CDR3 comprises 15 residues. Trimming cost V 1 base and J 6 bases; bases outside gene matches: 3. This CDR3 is CASSLGQRGGNEQFF. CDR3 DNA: TGTGCCAGCAGTTTAGGCCAGCGGGGGGGCAATGAGCAGTTCTTC.

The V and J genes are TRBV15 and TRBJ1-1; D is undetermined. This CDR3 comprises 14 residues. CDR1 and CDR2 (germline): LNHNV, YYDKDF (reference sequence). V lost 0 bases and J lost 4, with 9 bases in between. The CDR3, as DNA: TGTGCCACCAGCAGAGATATCAGGAGCACTGAAGCTTTCTTT. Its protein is CATSRDIRSTEAFF.

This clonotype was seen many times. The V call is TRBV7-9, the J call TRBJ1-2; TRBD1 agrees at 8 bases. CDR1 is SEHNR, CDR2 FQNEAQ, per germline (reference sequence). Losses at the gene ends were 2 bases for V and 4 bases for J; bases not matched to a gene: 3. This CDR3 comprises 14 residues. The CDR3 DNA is TGTGCCAGCAGCTTATCCGACAGGGGCTATGGCTACACCTTC. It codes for CASSLSDRGYGYTF.

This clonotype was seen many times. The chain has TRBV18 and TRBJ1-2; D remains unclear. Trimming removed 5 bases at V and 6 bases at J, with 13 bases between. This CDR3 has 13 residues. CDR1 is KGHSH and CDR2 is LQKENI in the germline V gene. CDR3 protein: CASSANNQDGYTF. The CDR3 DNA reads TGTGCCAGCTCAGCAAACAACCAGGATGGCTACACCTTC.

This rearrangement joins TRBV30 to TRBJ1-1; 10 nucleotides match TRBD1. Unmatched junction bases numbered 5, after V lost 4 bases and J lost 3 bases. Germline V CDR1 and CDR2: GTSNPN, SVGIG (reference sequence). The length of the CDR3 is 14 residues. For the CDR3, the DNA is TGTGCCTGGACCAGACAGGGGGCCTACACTGAAGCTTTCTTT. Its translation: CAWTRQGAYTEAFF. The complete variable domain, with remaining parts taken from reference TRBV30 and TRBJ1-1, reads SQTIHQWPATLVQPVGSPLSLECTVEGTSNPNLYWYRQAAGRGLQLLFYSVGIGQISSEVPQNLSASRPQDRQFILSSKKLLLSDSGFYLCAWTRQGAYTEAFFGQGTRLTVV.

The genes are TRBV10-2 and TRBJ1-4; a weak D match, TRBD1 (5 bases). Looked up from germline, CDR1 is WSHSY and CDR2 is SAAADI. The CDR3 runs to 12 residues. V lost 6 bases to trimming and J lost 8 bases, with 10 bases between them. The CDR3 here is CASRDPGEKLFF. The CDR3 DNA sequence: TGCGCCAGCAGGGACCCAGGGGAAAAACTGTTTTTT.

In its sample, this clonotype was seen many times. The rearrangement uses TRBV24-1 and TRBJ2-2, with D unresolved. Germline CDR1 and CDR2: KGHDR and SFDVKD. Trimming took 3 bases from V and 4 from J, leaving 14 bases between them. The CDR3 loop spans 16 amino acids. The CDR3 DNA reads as TGTGCCACCAGTGATGAGTTCCGATTCAGCACCGGGGAGCTGTTTTTT. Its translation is CATSDEFRFSTGELFF.

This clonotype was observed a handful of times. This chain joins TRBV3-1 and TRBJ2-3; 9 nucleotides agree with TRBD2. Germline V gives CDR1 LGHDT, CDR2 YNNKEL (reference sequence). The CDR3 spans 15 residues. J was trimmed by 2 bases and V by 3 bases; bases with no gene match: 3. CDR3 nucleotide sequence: TGTGCCAGCAGCCAGGGACTAGCTGTCACAGATACGCAGTATTTT. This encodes CASSQGLAVTDTQYF.

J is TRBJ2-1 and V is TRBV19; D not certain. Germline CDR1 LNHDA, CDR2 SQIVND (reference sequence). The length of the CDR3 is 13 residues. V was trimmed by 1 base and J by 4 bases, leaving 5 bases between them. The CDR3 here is CASSIVEYNEQFF. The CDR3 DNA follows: TGTGCCAGTAGTATAGTAGAGTACAATGAGCAGTTCTTC. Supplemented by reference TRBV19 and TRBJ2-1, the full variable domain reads DGGITQSPKYLFRKEGQNVTLSCEQNLNHDAMYWYRQDPGQGLRLIYYSQIVNDFQKGDIAEGYSVSREKKESFPLTVTSAQKNPTAFYLCASSIVEYNEQFFGPGTRLTVL.

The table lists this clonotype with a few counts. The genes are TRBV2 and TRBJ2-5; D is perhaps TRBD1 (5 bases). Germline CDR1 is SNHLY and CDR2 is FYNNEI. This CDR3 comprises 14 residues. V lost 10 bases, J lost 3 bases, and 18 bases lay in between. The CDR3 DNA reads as TGTGCCACGCTCCCCCGACAGCCTGAAGAGACCCAGTACTTC. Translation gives CATLPRQPEETQYF.

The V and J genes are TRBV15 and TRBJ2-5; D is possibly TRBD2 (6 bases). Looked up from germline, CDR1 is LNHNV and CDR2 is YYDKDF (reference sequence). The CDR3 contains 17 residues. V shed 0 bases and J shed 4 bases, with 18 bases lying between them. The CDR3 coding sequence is TGTGCCACCAGCAGAGATCAGCCAGGGACTCTCGGAGAGACCCAGTACTTC. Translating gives CATSRDQPGTLGETQYF.

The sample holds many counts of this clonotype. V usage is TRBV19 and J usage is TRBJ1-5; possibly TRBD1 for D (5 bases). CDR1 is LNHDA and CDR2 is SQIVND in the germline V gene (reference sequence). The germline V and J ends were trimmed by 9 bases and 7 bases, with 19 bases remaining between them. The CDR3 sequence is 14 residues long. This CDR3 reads CASKEGRREQPQHF. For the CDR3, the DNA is TGTGCCAGCAAAGAGGGGAGACGGGAACAGCCCCAGCATTTT.

The CDR3 DNA reads as TGTGCCAGCAGCCTACGGGACAGCATATATTTT. Amino acids: CASSLRDSIYF. The chain carries TRBV12-3 or TRBV12-4 and TRBJ1-3; 7 positions agree with TRBD1. V shed 6 bases and J 12 bases; nucleotides not matched to a gene: 5. The length of the CDR3 is 11 residues.

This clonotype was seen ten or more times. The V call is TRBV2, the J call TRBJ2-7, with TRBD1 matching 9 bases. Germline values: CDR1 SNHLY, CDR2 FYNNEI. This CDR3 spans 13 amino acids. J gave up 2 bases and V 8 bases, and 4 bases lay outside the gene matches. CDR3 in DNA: TGTGCCAGCGGACAGGGGCGCACCTACGAGCAGTACGTC. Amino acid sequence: CASGQGRTYEQYV.

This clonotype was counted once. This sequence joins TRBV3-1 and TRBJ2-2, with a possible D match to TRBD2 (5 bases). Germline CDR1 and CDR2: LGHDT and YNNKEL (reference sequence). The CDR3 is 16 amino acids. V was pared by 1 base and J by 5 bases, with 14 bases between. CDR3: CASSQVSGVRTGELFF. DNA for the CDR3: TGTGCCAGCAGCCAAGTATCCGGGGTTCGGACCGGGGAGCTGTTTTTT.

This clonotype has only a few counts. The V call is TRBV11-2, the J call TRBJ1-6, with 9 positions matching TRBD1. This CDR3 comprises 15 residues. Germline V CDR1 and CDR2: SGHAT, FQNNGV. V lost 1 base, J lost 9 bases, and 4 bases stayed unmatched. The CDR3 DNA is TGTGCCAGCAGCTTAGTCGGGACAGGGAGTTCACCCCTCCACTTT. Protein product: CASSLVGTGSSPLHF.

The CDR3 is CASSLSGSIWGGTNEKLFF. DNA of the CDR3: TGTGCCAGCAGCCTCTCTGGAAGTATTTGGGGTGGAACTAATGAAAAACTGTTTTTT. This sequence joins TRBV14 and TRBJ1-4; no clear D gene. This CDR3 is 19 amino acids long. V was trimmed by 4 bases and J by 1 base, leaving 22 bases between them. The germline gives CDR1 SGHDN, CDR2 FVKESK.

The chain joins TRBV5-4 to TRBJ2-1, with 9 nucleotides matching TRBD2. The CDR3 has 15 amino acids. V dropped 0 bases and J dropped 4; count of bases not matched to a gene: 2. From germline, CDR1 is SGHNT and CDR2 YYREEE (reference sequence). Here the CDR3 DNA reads TGTGCCAGCAGCTTGGTAGCGGGGGCTTACAATGAGCAGTTCTTC. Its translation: CASSLVAGAYNEQFF.

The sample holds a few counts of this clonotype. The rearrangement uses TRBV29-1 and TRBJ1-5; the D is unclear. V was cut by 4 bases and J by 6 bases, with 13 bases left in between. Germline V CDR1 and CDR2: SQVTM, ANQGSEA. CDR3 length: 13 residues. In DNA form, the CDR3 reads TGCAGCGTTGCACAAATTGAAGGTCAGCCCCAGCATTTT. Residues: CSVAQIEGQPQHF.